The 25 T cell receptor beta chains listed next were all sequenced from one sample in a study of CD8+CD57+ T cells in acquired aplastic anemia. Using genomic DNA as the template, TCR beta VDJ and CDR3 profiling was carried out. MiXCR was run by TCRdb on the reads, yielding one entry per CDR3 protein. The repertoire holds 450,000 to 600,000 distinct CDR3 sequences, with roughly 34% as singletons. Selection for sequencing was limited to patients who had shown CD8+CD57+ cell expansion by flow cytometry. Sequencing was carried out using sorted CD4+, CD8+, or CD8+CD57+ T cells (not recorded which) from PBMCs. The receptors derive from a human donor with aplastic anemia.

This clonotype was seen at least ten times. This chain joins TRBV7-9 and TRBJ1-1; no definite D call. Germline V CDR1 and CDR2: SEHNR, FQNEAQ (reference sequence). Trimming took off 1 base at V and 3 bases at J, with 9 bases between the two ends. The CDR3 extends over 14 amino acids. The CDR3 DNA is TGTGCCAGCAGCTTAGATAACTCGGACACTGAAGCTTTCTTT. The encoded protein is CASSLDNSDTEAFF.

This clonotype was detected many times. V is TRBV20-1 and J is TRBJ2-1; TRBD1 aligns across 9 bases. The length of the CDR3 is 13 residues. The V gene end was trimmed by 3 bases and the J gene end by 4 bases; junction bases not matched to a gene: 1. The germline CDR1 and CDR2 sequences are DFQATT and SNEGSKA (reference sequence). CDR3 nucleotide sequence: TGCAGTGCTAGGACAGGGGGGTACAATGAGCAGTTCTTC. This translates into CSARTGGYNEQFF.

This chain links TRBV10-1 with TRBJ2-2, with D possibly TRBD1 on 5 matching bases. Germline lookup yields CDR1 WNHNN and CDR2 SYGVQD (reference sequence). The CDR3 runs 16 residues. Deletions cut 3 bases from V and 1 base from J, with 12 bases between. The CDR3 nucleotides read TGCGCCAGCAGTGAAGCCTGGGGCCGGAACACCGGGGAGCTGTTTTTT. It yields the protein CASSEAWGRNTGELFF.

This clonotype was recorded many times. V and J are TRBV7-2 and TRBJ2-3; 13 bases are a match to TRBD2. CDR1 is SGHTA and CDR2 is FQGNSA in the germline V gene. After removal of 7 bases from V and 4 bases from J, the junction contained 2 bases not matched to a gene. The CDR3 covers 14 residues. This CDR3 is CASKLAGGPDTQYF. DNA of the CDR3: TGTGCCAGCAAACTAGCGGGAGGGCCAGATACGCAGTATTTT.

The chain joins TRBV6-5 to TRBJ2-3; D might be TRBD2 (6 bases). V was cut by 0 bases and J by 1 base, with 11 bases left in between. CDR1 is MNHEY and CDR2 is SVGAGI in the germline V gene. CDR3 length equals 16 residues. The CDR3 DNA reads TGTGCCAGCAGTTACTCCCCCGGGGGAGGCACAGATACGCAGTATTTT. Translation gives CASSYSPGGGTDTQYF.

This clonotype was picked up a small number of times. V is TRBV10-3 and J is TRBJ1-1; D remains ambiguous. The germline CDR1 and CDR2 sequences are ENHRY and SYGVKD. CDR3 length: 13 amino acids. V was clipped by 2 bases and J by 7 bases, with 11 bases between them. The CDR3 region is CAISEGVGFEAFF. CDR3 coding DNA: TGTGCCATCAGTGAGGGGGTGGGATTTGAAGCTTTCTTT.

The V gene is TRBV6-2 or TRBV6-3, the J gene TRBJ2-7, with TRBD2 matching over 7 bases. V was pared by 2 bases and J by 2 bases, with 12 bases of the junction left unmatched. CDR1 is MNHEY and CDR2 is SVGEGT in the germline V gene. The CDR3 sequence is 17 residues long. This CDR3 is CASSYQRGTIRAYEQYF. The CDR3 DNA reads TGTGCCAGCAGTTACCAGAGAGGGACTATCAGAGCCTACGAGCAGTACTTC.

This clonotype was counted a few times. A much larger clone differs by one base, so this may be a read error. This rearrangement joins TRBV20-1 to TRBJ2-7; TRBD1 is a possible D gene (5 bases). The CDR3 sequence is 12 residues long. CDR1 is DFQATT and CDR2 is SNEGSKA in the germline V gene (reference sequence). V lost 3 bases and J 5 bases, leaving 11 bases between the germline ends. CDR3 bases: TGCAGTGCTAGGCAGGGCTGGCACGAGCAGTACTTC. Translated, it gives CSARQGWHEQYF.

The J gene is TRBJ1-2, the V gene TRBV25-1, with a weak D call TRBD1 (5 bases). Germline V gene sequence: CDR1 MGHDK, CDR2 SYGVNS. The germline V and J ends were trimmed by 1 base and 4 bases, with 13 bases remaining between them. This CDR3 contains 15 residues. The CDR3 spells CASSESKGDLYGYTF. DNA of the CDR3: TGTGCCAGCAGTGAATCTAAAGGGGACCTCTATGGCTACACCTTC.

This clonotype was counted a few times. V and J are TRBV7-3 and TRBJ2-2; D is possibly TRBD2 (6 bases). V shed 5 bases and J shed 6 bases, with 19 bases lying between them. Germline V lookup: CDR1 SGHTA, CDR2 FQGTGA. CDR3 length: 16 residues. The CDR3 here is CASSPGGGVSAGELFF. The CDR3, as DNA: TGTGCCAGCAGCCCGGGCGGCGGGGTTTCGGCCGGGGAGCTGTTTTTT.

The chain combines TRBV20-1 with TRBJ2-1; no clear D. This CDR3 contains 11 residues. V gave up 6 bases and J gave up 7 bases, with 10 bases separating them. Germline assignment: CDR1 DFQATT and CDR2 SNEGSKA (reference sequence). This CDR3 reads CSAVEVNEQFF. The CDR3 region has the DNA TGCAGTGCCGTCGAGGTAAATGAGCAGTTCTTC.

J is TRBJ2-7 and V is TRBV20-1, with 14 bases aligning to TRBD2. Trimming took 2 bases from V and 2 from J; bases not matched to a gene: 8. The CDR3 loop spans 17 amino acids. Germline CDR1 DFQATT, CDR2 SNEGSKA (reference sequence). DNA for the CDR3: TGCAGTGCTAGATCGACTAGCGGGGGGGCGGGGACCTACGAGCAGTACTTC. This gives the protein CSARSTSGGAGTYEQYF.

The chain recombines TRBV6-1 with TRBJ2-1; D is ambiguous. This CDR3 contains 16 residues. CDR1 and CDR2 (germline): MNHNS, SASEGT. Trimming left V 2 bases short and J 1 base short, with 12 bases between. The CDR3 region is CASSENSAQSYNEQFF. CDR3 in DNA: TGTGCCAGCAGTGAAAACAGCGCGCAATCCTACAATGAGCAGTTCTTC.

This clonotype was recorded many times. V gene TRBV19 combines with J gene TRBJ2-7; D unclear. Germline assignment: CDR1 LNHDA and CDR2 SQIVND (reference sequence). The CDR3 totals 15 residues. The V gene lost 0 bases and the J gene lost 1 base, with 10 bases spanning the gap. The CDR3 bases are TGTGCCAGTAGTATAGATCTGATCCCATCCTACGAGCAGTACTTC. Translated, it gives CASSIDLIPSYEQYF.

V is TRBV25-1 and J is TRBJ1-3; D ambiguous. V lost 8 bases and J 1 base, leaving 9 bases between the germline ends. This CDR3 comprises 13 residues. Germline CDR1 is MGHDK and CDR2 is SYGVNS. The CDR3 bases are TGTGCCAGCTCACCTCGGTCTGGAAACACCATATATTTT. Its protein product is CASSPRSGNTIYF. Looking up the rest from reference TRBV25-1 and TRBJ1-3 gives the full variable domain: EADIYQTPRYLVIGTGKKITLECSQTMGHDKMYWYQQDPGMELHLIHYSYGVNSTEKGDLSSESTVSRIRTEHFPLTLESARPSHTSQYLCASSPRSGNTIYFGEGSWLTVV.

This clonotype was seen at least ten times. The CDR3 region has the DNA TGTGCCAGCAGACCAGGGGACGCCTCCTACGAGCAGTACTTC. Translation: CASRPGDASYEQYF. The chain combines TRBV25-1 with TRBJ2-7; D possibly corresponds to TRBD1 (6 bases). V gave up 6 bases and J gave up 0 bases, with 12 bases separating them. Germline V gene lookup returns CDR1 MGHDK and CDR2 SYGVNS. The CDR3 contains 14 residues.

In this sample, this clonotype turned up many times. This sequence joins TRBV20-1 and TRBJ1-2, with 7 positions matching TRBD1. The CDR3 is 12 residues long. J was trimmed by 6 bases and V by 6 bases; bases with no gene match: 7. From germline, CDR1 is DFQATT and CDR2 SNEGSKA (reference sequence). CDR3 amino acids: CSAMTGPDGYTF. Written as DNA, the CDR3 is TGCAGTGCGATGACAGGGCCGGATGGCTACACCTTC.

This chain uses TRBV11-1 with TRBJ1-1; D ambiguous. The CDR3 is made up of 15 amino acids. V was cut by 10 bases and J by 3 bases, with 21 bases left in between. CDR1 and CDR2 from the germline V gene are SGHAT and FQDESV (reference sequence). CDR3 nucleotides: TGTGCCACCCTAGGTGATCCCACTCGGGACACTGAAGCTTTCTTT. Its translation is CATLGDPTRDTEAFF.

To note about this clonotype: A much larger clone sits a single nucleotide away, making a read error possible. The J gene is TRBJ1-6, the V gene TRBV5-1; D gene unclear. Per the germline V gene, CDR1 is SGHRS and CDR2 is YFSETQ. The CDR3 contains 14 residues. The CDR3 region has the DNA TGCGCCAGCGCAGCGAGCTCCTATAGTTCACCCCTCCACTTT. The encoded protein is CASAASSYSSPLHF.

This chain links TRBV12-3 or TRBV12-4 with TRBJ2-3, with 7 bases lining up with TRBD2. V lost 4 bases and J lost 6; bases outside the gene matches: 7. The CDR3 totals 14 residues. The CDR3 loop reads CASSYSGRGDTQYF. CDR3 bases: TGTGCCAGCAGTTATAGCGGGCGGGGGGATACGCAGTATTTT.

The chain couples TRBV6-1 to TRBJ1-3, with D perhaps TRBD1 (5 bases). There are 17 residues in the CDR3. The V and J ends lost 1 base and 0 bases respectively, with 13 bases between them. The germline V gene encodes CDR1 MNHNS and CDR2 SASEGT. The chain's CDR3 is CASSEGQQVFSGNTIYF. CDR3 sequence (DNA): TGTGCCAGCAGTGAAGGGCAACAGGTTTTCTCTGGAAACACCATATATTTT.

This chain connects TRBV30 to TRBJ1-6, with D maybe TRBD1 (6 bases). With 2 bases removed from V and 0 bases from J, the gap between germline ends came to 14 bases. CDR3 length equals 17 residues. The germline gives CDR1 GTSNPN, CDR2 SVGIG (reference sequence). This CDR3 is CAWSRGPQLSYNSPLHF. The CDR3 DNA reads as TGTGCCTGGAGTCGGGGGCCGCAACTCTCCTATAATTCACCCCTCCACTTT.

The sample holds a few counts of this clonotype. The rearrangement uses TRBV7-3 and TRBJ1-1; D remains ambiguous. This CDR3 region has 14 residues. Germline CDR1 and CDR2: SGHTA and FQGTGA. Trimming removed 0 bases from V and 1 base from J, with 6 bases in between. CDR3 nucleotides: TGTGCCAGCAGCTTAACGCGAGAGAACACTGAAGCTTTCTTT. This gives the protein CASSLTRENTEAFF.

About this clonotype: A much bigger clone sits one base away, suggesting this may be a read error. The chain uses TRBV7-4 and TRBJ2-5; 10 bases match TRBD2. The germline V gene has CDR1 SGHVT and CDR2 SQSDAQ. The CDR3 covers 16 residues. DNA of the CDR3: TGTGCCAGCAGTTTAGGGGCTAGCGGGAGCCCAGAGACCCAGTACTTC. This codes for CASSLGASGSPETQYF.

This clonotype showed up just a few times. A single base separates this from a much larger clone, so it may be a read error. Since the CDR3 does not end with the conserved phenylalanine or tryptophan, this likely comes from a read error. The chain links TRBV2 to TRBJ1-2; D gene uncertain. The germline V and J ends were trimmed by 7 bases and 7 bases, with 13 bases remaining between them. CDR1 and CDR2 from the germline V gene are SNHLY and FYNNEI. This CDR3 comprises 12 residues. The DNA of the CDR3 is TGTGCCAGCAAAATAGGGATACTTGGCTACACCTCC. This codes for CASKIGILGYTS.